Listed below are T cell receptor beta chains from one sample, sequenced in a study of T cells in Graves' hyperthyroidism and ophthalmopathy. TCRdb re-analysed the multiplex PCR reads in MiXCR, keeping a single row per CDR3 protein. The data show 450,000 to 700,000 distinct CDR3 sequences, with more than 45% seen just once and roughly 19% held by the top ten. Input material: peripheral blood or thyroid tissue (not recorded which). These receptors were taken from an adult woman with Graves' disease, either hyperthyroidism or ophthalmopathy (not recorded which). The CDR3 runs from the conserved cysteine through the conserved F or W. The order of the fields is J gene, D gene, clone size, V gene, CDR3 DNA, CDR3 protein. A D gene is named only where the DNA matches it firmly. Some rows have no size entry. The others give once, few or many, or a class for an expanded clone.

J: TRBJ2-5; D: TRBD2; size: many; V: TRBV7-8; DNA: TGTGCCAGCAGCACCCGACTAGCGGGAAAAGAGACCCAGTACTTC; CDR3: CASSTRLAGKETQYF
J: TRBJ1-2; D: TRBD1; size: NA; V: TRBV2; DNA: TGTGCCAGTACCGGGACAGGGAATTTGGACTATGGCTACACCTTC; CDR3: CASTGTGNLDYGYTF
J: TRBJ2-1; D: TRBD1; size: NA; V: TRBV6-5; DNA: TGTGCCATACAGGGGGCCCTTGGGGAGCAGTTCTTC; CDR3: CAIQGALGEQFF
J: TRBJ2-3; D: TRBD2; size: NA; V: TRBV5-1; DNA: TGCGCCAGCAGCTTGGGGACTAGTTCACAATATTTT; CDR3: CASSLGTSSQYF
J: TRBJ2-5; D: NA; size: NA; V: TRBV7-8; DNA: TGTGCCAGCAGCTTCTTTGGCAATACCAAAGAGACCCAGTACTTC; CDR3: CASSFFGNTKETQYF
J: TRBJ1-2; D: NA; size: NA; V: TRBV9; DNA: TGTGCCAGCAGCGCAGCACCGGAGGACTATGGCTACACCTTC; CDR3: CASSAAPEDYGYTF
J: TRBJ2-2; D: TRBD2; size: few; V: TRBV9; DNA: TGTGCCAGCAGACTTATAGCGGGAGCGAAGGTCACCGGGGAGCTGTTTTTT; CDR3: CASRLIAGAKVTGELFF
J: TRBJ1-5; D: NA; size: NA; V: TRBV20-1; DNA: TGCAGTGCTAGAGGTCAGGGACACAATCAGCCCCAGCATTTT; CDR3: CSARGQGHNQPQHF
J: TRBJ1-1; D: TRBD1; size: many; V: TRBV10-3; DNA: TGTGCCATCAGAGACAGGGAAGAGTGGGGCACTGAAGCTTTCTTT; CDR3: CAIRDREEWGTEAFF
J: TRBJ2-7; D: TRBD2; size: NA; V: TRBV7-9; DNA: TGTGCCAGCAGCCAAGCTATCCCCACTAGCGGAAGCTCCTACGAGCAGTACTTC; CDR3: CASSQAIPTSGSSYEQYF
J: TRBJ2-7; D: TRBD1; size: few; V: TRBV29-1; DNA: TGCAGCGTTGATCAGGGGGACAGATACGAGCAGTACTTC; CDR3: CSVDQGDRYEQYF
J: TRBJ2-5; D: TRBD2; size: NA; V: TRBV25-1; DNA: TGTGCCAGCAGTGCTGGACTAGCGGGAGGGCCGGAGACCCAGTACTTC; CDR3: CASSAGLAGGPETQYF
J: TRBJ2-2; D: NA; size: NA; V: TRBV24-1; DNA: TGTGCCACCAACTGGGGTACCACCGGGGAGCTGTTTTTT; CDR3: CATNWGTTGELFF
J: TRBJ1-4; D: NA; size: many; V: TRBV6-5; DNA: TGTGCCAGCAGTTTGACGAGGGTATGGGATGCTAATGAAAAACTGTTTTTT; CDR3: CASSLTRVWDANEKLFF
J: TRBJ1-1; D: TRBD1; size: many; V: TRBV12-3/TRBV12-4; DNA: TGTGCCAGCAGTTTAACAGGGGAGAACACTGAAGCTTTCTTT; CDR3: CASSLTGENTEAFF
J: TRBJ1-1; D: NA; size: NA; V: TRBV5-5; DNA: TGTGCCAGCGTGGAGGGCGGCTACACTGAAGCTTTCTTT; CDR3: CASVEGGYTEAFF
J: TRBJ1-2; D: NA; size: NA; V: TRBV20-1; DNA: TGCAGTGTTAGGGGACTGTCAGACTACGGCTACACCTTC; CDR3: CSVRGLSDYGYTF
J: TRBJ1-6; D: NA; size: many; V: TRBV6-5; DNA: TGTGCCAGCAGTTACCCAGGAAATTCACCCCTCCACTTT; CDR3: CASSYPGNSPLHF
J: TRBJ2-5; D: TRBD1; size: NA; V: TRBV10-1; DNA: TGCGCCAGCAGTGCAATCGGGACAGCGTTAGAGACCCAGTACTTC; CDR3: CASSAIGTALETQYF
J: TRBJ1-2; D: NA; size: NA; V: TRBV28; DNA: TGTGCCATCAGTGATTGGCCTGACTATGGCTACACCTTC; CDR3: CAISDWPDYGYTF
J: TRBJ1-2; D: TRBD1; size: NA; V: TRBV25-1; DNA: TGTGCCAGCAGTGCATCGGGACAGCCCCTTGGCTACACCTTC; CDR3: CASSASGQPLGYTF
J: TRBJ1-4; D: TRBD1; size: NA; V: TRBV7-9; DNA: TGTGCCAGCAGCTTTGGTCCGGACAGGTTGCGGGAAAAACTGTTTTTT; CDR3: CASSFGPDRLREKLFF
J: TRBJ1-1; D: NA; size: many; V: TRBV7-8; DNA: TGTGCCAGCACCCCGGGACACACGAACACTGAAGCTTTCTTT; CDR3: CASTPGHTNTEAFF
J: TRBJ1-5; D: NA; size: many; V: TRBV5-5; DNA: TGTGCCAGCAGCTTGGCCATCGGGAATCAGCCCCAGCATTTT; CDR3: CASSLAIGNQPQHF
J: TRBJ2-7; D: TRBD1; size: NA; V: TRBV5-1; DNA: TGCGCCAGCAGGACAGGGGCCTTGTACGAGCAGTACTTC; CDR3: CASRTGALYEQYF
J: TRBJ1-2; D: NA; size: NA; V: TRBV9; DNA: TGTGCCAGCAGCGTAGGAGGGATGGAGGGCTACACCTTC; CDR3: CASSVGGMEGYTF
J: TRBJ1-5; D: NA; size: many; V: TRBV12-3/TRBV12-4; DNA: TGTGCCAGCAGTTTAGCAGGGAACAGCAATCAGCCCCAGCATTTT; CDR3: CASSLAGNSNQPQHF
J: TRBJ1-6; D: NA; size: many; V: TRBV20-1; DNA: TGCAGTGCTAGAGAAGGCAGGGAGAACTCACCCCTCCACTTT; CDR3: CSAREGRENSPLHF
J: TRBJ1-2; D: NA; size: NA; V: TRBV20-1; DNA: TGCAGTGCTAGTTCGGGTATTGGCTACACCTTC; CDR3: CSASSGIGYTF
J: TRBJ2-5; D: NA; size: NA; V: TRBV12-3/TRBV12-4; DNA: TGTGCCAGCAGTTTGCGGATGAGCCCGCAAGAGACCCAGTACTTC; CDR3: CASSLRMSPQETQYF
J: TRBJ2-2; D: NA; size: many; V: TRBV6-6; DNA: TGTGCCAGCAAGAGCACCGGGGAGCTGTTTTTT; CDR3: CASKSTGELFF
J: TRBJ2-7; D: TRBD2; size: many; V: TRBV20-1; DNA: TGCAGTGCTCCAGGGTCGGGAGGGATGCCCTACGAGCAGTACTTC; CDR3: CSAPGSGGMPYEQYF
J: TRBJ2-7; D: TRBD1; size: few; V: TRBV19; DNA: TGTGCCAGCTCAATGGGACAGCACTCCTACGAGCAGTACTTC; CDR3: CASSMGQHSYEQYF
J: TRBJ2-7; D: TRBD2; size: many; V: TRBV4-1; DNA: TGCGCCAGCAGCCAACGGACTAGCGGACCCTACGAGCAGTACTTC; CDR3: CASSQRTSGPYEQYF
J: TRBJ2-7; D: NA; size: NA; V: TRBV29-1; DNA: TGCAGCGTTGGACCGACTATGTACGAGCAGTACTTC; CDR3: CSVGPTMYEQYF
J: TRBJ2-5; D: NA; size: many; V: TRBV11-2; DNA: TGTGCCAGCAGCTTAGTAAGCAGGGGATTTCGGGAGTACCAAGAGACCCAGTACTTC; CDR3: CASSLVSRGFREYQETQYF
J: TRBJ1-2; D: TRBD1; size: NA; V: TRBV7-8; DNA: TGTGCCAGCAGCTCGAGACAGGGGGAACACTATGGCTACACCTTC; CDR3: CASSSRQGEHYGYTF
J: TRBJ1-1; D: TRBD1; size: many; V: TRBV9; DNA: TGTGCCAGCAGCAACGCGTGGGGGACAGTGAACACTGAAGCTTTCTTT; CDR3: CASSNAWGTVNTEAFF
J: TRBJ2-7; D: TRBD1; size: NA; V: TRBV5-1; DNA: TGCGCCAGCACCATCCACAACAGGGGGACCTACAATGAGCAGTACTTC; CDR3: CASTIHNRGTYNEQYF
J: TRBJ1-5; D: NA; size: few; V: TRBV30; DNA: TGTGCCTGGAGTGTATGGGACGGCTTGAATCAGCCCCAGCATTTT; CDR3: CAWSVWDGLNQPQHF
J: TRBJ1-3; D: NA; size: many; V: TRBV12-3/TRBV12-4; DNA: TGTGCCAGCAGTTTAGTCAGGGGAAACACCATATATTTT; CDR3: CASSLVRGNTIYF
J: TRBJ2-5; D: NA; size: NA; V: TRBV6-4; DNA: TGTGCCAGCAGTGACTCGACGGGAAAGGAGACCCAGTACTTC; CDR3: CASSDSTGKETQYF
J: TRBJ1-5; D: NA; size: NA; V: TRBV20-1; DNA: TGCAGTGCTAGAGCGATGGGGGGGGACAATCAGCCCCAGCATTTT; CDR3: CSARAMGGDNQPQHF
J: TRBJ2-7; D: NA; size: few; V: TRBV27; DNA: TGTGCCAGCGGCTTTGGAGATTACGAGCAGTACTTC; CDR3: CASGFGDYEQYF
J: TRBJ1-1; D: TRBD1; size: few; V: TRBV19; DNA: TGTGCCAGTAGTCCCGATACAAGGGGGCAGCTTGAAGCTTTCTTT; CDR3: CASSPDTRGQLEAFF